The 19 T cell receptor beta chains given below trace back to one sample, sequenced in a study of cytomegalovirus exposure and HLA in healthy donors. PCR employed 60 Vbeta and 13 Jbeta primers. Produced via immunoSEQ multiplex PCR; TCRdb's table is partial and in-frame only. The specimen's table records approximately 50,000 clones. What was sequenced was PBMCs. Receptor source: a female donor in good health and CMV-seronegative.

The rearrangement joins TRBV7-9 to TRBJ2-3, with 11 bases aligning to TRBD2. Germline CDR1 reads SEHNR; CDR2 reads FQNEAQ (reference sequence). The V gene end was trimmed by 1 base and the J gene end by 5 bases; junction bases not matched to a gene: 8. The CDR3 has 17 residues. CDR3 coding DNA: TGTGCCAGCAGCTTAGTGGGACTAGCGGACCTCCGAGATACGCAGTATTTT. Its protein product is CASSLVGLADLRDTQYF.

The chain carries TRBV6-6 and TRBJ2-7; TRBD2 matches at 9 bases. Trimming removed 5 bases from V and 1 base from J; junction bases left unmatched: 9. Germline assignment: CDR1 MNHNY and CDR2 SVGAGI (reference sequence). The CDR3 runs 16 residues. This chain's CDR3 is CASSRTLSGGSYEQYF. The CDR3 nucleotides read TGTGCCAGCAGTAGGACTCTTAGCGGGGGTTCCTACGAGCAGTACTTC.

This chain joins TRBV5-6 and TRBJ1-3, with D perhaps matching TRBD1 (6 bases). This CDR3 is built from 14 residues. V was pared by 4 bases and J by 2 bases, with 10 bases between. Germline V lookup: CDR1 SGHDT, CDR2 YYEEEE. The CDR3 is CASSLRGPGNTIYF. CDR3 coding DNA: TGTGCCAGCAGCCTCAGGGGACCTGGAAACACCATATATTTT. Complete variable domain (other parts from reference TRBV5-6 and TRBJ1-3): DAGVTQSPTHLIKTRGQQVTLRCSPKSGHDTVSWYQQALGQGPQFIFQYYEEEERQRGNFPDRFSGHQFPNYSSELNVNALLLGDSALYLCASSLRGPGNTIYFGEGSWLTVV.

This CDR3 reads CSVWTSGDSDTQYF. The DNA for the CDR3 is TGCAGCGTTTGGACTAGCGGGGACTCAGATACGCAGTATTTT. This chain connects TRBV29-1 to TRBJ2-3, with 12 positions matching TRBD2. There are 14 residues in the CDR3. In germline, CDR1 is SQVTM, CDR2 ANQGSEA. The V gene end was trimmed by 5 bases and the J gene end by 4 bases; junction bases not matched to a gene: 4.

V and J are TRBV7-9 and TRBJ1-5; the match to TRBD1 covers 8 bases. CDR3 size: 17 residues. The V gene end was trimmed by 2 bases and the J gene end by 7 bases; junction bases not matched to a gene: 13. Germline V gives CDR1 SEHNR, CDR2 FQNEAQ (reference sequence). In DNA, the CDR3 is TGTGCCAGCAGCTTAAGTCCAGGGACAGGTCTGCACCAGCCCCAGCATTTT. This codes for CASSLSPGTGLHQPQHF.

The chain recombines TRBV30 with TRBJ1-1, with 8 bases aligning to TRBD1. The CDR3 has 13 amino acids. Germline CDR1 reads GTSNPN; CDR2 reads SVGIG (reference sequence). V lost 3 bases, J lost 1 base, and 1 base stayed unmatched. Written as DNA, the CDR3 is TGTGCCTGGAGCACAGGGGGGAACACTGAAGCTTTCTTT. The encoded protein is CAWSTGGNTEAFF.

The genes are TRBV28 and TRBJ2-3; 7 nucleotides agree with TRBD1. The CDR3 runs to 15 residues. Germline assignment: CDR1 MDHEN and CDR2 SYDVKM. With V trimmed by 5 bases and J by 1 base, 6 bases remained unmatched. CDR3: CASSRTGAGTDTQYF. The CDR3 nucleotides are TGTGCCAGCAGTCGCACAGGGGCTGGCACAGATACGCAGTATTTT. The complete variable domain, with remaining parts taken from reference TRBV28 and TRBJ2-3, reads DVKVTQSSRYLVKRTGEKVFLECVQDMDHENMFWYRQDPGLGLRLIYFSYDVKMKEKGDIPEGYSVSREKKERFSLILESASTNQTSMYLCASSRTGAGTDTQYFGPGTRLTVL.

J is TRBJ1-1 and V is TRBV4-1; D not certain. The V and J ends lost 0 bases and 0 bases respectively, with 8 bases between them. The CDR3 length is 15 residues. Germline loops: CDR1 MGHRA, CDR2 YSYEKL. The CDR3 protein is CASSQDQNLNTEAFF. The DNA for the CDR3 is TGCGCCAGCAGCCAAGATCAGAATCTGAACACTGAAGCTTTCTTT.

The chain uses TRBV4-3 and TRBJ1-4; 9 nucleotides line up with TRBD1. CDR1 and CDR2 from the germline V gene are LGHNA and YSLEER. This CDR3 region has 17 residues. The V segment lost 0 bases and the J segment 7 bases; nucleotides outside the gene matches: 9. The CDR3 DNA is TGCGCCAGCAGCCAAGACTGGCTCGGGACAGGGAGTGAAAAACTGTTTTTT. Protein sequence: CASSQDWLGTGSEKLFF.

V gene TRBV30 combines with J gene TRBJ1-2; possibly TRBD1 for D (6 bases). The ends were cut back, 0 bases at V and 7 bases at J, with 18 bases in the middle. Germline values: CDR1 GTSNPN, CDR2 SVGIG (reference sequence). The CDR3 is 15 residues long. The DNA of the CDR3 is TGTGCCTGGAGTGTACCTAACAGGGTGCTAGGTGGCTACACCTTC. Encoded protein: CAWSVPNRVLGGYTF. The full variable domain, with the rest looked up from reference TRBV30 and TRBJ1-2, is SQTIHQWPATLVQPVGSPLSLECTVEGTSNPNLYWYRQAAGRGLQLLFYSVGIGQISSEVPQNLSASRPQDRQFILSSKKLLLSDSGFYLCAWSVPNRVLGGYTFGSGTRLTVV.

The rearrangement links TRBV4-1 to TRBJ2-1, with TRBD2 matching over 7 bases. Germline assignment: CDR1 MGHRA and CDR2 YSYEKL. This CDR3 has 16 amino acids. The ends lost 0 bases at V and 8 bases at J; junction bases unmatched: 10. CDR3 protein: CASSQDKSPTSHEQFF. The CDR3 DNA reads TGCGCCAGCAGCCAAGATAAATCCCCGACTAGCCATGAGCAGTTCTTC.

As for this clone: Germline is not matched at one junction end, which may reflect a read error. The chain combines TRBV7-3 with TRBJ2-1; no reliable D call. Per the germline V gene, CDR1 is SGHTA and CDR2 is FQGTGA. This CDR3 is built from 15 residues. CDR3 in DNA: TGTGCCAGCAGCTTAAGTTCCCCCTCCGACAATGAGCAGTTCTTC. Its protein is CASSLSSPSDNEQFF.

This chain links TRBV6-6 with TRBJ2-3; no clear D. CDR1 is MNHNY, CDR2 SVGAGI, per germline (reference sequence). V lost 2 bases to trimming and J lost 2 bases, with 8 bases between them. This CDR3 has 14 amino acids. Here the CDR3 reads CASSYAMFTDTQYF. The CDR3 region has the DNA TGTGCCAGCAGTTACGCGATGTTCACAGATACGCAGTATTTT.

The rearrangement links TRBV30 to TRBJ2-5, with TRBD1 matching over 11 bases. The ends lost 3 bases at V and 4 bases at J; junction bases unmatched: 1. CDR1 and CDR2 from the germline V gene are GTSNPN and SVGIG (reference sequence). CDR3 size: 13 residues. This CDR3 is CAWRGTGGETQYF. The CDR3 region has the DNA TGTGCCTGGAGAGGGACAGGGGGAGAGACCCAGTACTTC.

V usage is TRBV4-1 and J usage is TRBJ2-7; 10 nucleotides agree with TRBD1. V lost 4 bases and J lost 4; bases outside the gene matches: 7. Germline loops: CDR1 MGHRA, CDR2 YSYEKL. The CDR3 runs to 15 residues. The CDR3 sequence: CASSPGRGQGYEQYF. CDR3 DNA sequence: TGCGCCAGCAGCCCGGGTCGGGGACAGGGGTACGAGCAGTACTTC.

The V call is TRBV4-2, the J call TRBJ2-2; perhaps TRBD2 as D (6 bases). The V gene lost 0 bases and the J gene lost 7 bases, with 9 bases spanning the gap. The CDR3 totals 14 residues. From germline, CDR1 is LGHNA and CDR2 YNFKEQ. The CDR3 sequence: CASSQEASVGELFF. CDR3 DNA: TGTGCCAGCAGCCAAGAGGCTAGCGTCGGGGAGCTGTTTTTT.

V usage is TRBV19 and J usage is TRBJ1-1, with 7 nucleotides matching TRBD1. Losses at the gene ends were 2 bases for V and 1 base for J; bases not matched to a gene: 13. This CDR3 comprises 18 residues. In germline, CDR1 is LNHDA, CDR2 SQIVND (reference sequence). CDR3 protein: CASSIRLGQGDRNTEAFF. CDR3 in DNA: TGTGCCAGTAGTATAAGGCTCGGGCAGGGGGATAGGAACACTGAAGCTTTCTTT.

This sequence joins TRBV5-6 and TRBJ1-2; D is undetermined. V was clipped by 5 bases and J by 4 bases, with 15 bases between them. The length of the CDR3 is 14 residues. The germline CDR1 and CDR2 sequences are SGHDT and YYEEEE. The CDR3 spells CASRPWTGAYGYTF. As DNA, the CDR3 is TGTGCCAGCAGGCCCTGGACGGGAGCCTATGGCTACACCTTC.

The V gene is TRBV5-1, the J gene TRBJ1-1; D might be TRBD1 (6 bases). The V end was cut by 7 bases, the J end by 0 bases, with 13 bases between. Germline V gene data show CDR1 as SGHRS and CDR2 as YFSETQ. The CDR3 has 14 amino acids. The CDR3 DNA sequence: TGCGCCAGCGGGACACAGGGAATGAACACTGAAGCTTTCTTT. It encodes CASGTQGMNTEAFF.